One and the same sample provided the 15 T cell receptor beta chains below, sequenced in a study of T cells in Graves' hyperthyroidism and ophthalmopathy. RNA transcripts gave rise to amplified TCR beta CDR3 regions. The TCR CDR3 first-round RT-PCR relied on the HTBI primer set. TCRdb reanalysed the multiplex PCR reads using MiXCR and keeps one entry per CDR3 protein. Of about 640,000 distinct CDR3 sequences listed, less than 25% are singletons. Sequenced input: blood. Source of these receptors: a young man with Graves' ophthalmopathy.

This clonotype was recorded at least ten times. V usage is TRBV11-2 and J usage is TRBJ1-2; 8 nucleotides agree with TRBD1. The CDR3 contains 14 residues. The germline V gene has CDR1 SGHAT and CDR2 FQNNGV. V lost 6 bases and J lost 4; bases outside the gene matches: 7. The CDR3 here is CASRGLQGGYGYTF. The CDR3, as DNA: TGTGCCAGCAGAGGATTACAGGGGGGCTATGGCTACACCTTC.

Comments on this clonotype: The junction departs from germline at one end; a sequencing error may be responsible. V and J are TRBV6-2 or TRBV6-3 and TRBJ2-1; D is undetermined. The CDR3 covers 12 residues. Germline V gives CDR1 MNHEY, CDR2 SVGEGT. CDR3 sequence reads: CAISELDGEQFF. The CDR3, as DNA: TGTGCCATCAGTGAGCTAGACGGTGAGCAGTTCTTC.

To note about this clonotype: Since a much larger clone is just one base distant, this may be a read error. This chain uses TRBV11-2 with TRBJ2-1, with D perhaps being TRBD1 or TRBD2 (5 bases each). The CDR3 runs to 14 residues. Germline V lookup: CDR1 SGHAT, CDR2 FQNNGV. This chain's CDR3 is CASLRDHNYNERFF. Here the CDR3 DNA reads TGTGCCAGCCTCCGGGACCACAACTACAATGAGCGGTTCTTC.

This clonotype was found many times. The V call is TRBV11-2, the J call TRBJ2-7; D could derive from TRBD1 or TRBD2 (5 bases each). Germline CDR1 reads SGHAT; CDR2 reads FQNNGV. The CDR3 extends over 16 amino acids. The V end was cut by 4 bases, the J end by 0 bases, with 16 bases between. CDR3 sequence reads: CASSSPGTLSSYEQYF. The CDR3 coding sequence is TGTGCCAGCAGCTCCCCCGGGACGCTGAGCTCCTACGAGCAGTACTTC. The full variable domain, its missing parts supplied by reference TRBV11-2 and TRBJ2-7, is EAGVAQSPRYKIIEKRQSVAFWCNPISGHATLYWYQQILGQGPKLLIQFQNNGVVDDSQLPKDRFSAERLKGVDSTLKIQPAKLEDSAVYLCASSSPGTLSSYEQYFGPGTRLTVT.

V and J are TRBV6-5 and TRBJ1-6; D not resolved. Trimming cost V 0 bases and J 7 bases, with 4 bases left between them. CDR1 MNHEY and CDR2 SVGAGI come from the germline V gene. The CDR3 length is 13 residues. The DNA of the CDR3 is TGTGCCAGCAGTTACTCGAGGAATTCACCCCTCCACTTT. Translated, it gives CASSYSRNSPLHF.

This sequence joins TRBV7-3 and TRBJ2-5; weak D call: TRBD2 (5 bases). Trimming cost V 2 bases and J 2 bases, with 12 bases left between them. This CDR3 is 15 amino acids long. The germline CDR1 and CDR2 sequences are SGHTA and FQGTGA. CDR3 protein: CASSLYAGKQETQYF. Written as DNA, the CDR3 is TGTGCCAGCAGCTTATACGCCGGGAAACAAGAGACCCAGTACTTC.

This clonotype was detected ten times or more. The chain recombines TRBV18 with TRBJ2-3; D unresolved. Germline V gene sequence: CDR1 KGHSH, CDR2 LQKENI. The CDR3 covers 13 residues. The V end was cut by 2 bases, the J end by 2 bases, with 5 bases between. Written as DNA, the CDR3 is TGTGCCAGCTCACCAGAAAACACAGATACGCAGTATTTT. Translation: CASSPENTDTQYF. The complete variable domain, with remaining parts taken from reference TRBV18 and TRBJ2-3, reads NAGVMQNPRHLVRRRGQEARLRCSPMKGHSHVYWYRQLPEEGLKFMVYLQKENIIDESGMPKERFSAEFPKEGPSILRIQQVVRGDSAAYFCASSPENTDTQYFGPGTRLTVL.

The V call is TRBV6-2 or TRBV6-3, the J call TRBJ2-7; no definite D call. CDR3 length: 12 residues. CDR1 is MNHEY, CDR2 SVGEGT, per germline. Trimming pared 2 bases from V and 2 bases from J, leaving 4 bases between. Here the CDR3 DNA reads TGTGCCAGCAGTTACGCCGCCTACGAGCAGTACTTC. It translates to CASSYAAYEQYF.

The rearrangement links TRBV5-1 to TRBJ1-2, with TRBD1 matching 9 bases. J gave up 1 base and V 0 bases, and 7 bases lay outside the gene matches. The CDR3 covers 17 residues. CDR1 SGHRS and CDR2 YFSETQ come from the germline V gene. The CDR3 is CASSLGGQGRFNYGYTF. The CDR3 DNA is TGCGCCAGCAGCTTGGGGGGACAGGGAAGATTTAACTATGGCTACACCTTC.

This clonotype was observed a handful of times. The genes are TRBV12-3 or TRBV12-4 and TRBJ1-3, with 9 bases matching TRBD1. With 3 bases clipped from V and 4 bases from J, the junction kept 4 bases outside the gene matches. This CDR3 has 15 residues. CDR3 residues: CASSFATGGGNTIYF. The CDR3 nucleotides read TGTGCCAGCAGTTTCGCGACAGGGGGAGGAAACACCATATATTTT.

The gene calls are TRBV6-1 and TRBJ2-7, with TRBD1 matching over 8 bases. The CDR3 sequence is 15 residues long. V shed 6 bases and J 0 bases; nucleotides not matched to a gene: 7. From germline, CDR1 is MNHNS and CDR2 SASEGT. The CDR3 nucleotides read TGTGCCAGCAGGCCAGGGGGCGCCCGCTCCTACGAGCAGTACTTC. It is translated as CASRPGGARSYEQYF.

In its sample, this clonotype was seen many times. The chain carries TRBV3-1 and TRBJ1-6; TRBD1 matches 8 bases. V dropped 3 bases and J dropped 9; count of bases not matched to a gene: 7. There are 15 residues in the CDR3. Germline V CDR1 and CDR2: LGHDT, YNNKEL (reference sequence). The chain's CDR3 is CASSHGQGGGSPLHF. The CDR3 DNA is TGTGCCAGCAGCCACGGACAGGGTGGAGGTTCACCCCTCCACTTT.

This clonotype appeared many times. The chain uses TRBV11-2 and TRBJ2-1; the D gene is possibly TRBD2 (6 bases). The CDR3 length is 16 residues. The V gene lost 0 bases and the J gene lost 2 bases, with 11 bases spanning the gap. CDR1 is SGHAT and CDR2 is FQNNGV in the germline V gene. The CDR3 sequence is CASSLDLRGPYNEQFF. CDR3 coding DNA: TGTGCCAGCAGCTTAGATCTGCGGGGCCCCTACAATGAGCAGTTCTTC. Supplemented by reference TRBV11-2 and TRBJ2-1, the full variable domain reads EAGVAQSPRYKIIEKRQSVAFWCNPISGHATLYWYQQILGQGPKLLIQFQNNGVVDDSQLPKDRFSAERLKGVDSTLKIQPAKLEDSAVYLCASSLDLRGPYNEQFFGPGTRLTVL.

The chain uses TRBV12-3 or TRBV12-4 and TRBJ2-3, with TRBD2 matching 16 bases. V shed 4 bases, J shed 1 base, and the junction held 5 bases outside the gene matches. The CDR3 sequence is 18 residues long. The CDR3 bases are TGTGCCAGCAGTTGGGGACTAGCGGGGGGGCCTGGCACAGATACGCAGTATTTT. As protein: CASSWGLAGGPGTDTQYF.

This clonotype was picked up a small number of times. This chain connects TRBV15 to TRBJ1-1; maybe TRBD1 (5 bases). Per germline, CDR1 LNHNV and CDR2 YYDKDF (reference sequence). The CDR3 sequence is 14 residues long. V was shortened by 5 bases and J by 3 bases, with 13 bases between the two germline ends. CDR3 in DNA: TGTGCCACCAGCCGACCGCAGGGACACACTGAAGCTTTCTTT. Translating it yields CATSRPQGHTEAFF.